The rows below give T cell receptor beta chains drawn from one sample of a study of post-analysis software for immune sequencing data. TCRdb reprocessed the PCR reads via MiXCR and lists one record per CDR3 protein. The profile shows 350,000 to 500,000 distinct CDR3 sequences, 39% of them singletons. The sequencing sample was made of blood. The receptor set was obtained from a girl aged 2 to 10 with multiple sclerosis. Each CDR3 is given with its conserved first and last residue. D genes are given only for firm matches. Rows may omit the clone size; those that give it use once, few, many or a size class.

D gene | J gene | V gene | clone size | CDR3 DNA | CDR3 protein
TRBD2 | TRBJ2-3 | TRBV10-3 | few | TGTGCCATCAGTGAAGGGTCTAGCGGGACAGATACGCAGTATTTT | CAISEGSSGTDTQYF
TRBD1 | TRBJ2-4 | TRBV6-6 | NA | TGTGCCAGCAGTCGGACAGGGGTACGCTACGGGCAGTACTTC | CASSRTGVRYGQYF
TRBD1 | TRBJ1-2 | TRBV3-1 | NA | TGCGCCAGCAGCCAGGGTTGGAGCCCGACGTGGGACAGGGCGTTTGCCTATGGCTACACCTTC | CASSQGWSPTWDRAFAYGYTF
TRBD1 | TRBJ2-5 | TRBV28 | few | TGTGCCAGCAGTACCTGGGACAGGGAGACCCAGTACTTC | CASSTWDRETQYF
TRBD1 | TRBJ2-5 | TRBV2 | NA | TGTGCCAGCAGGTCGTTGGGACAGGGGCTTTCGGAGACCCAGTACTTC | CASRSLGQGLSETQYF
NA | TRBJ2-7 | TRBV15 | many | TGTGCCACCAGCAGCAACAGGGATTACGAGCAGTACTTC | CATSSNRDYEQYF
NA | TRBJ2-1 | TRBV20-1 | NA | TGCAGTGCTAGAGGAAAACGAGGGCAGAAGTTTTACAATGAGCAGTTCTTC | CSARGKRGQKFYNEQFF
NA | TRBJ2-3 | TRBV13 | few | TGTGCCAGCAGCTTAGGGCGGCGTAGCACAGATACGCAGTATTTT | CASSLGRRSTDTQYF
NA | TRBJ2-3 | TRBV6-6 | NA | TGTGCCAGCGGTACCGAAGGAGGCTTCAGCACAGATACGCAGTATTTT | CASGTEGGFSTDTQYF
NA | TRBJ2-7 | TRBV20-1 | few | TGCAGTGCTAGACCGCGCGGTCAGGTCCATCCCTACGAGCAGTACTTC | CSARPRGQVHPYEQYF